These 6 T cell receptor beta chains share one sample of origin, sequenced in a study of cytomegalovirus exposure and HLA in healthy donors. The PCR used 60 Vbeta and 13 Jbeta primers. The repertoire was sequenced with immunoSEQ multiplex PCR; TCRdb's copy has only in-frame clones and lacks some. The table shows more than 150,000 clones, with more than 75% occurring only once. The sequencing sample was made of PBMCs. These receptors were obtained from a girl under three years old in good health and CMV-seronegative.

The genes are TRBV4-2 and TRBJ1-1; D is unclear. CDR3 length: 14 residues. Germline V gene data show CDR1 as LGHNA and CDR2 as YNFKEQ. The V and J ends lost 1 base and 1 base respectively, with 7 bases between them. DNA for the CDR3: TGTGCCAGCAGCCAAGTCGGGAAGAACACTGAAGCTTTCTTT. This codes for CASSQVGKNTEAFF.

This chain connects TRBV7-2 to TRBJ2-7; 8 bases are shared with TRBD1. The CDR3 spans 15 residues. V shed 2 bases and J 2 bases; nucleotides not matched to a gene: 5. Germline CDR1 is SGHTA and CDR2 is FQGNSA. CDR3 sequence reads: CASSLRDRGTYEQYF. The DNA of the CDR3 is TGTGCCAGCAGCTTAAGAGACAGGGGCACCTACGAGCAGTACTTC.

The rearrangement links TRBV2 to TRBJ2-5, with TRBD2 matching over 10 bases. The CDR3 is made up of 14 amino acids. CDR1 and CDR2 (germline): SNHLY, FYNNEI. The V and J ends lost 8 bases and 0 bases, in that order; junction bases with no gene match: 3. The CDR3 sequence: CASVGLAYQETQYF. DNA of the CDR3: TGTGCCAGCGTGGGACTAGCGTACCAAGAGACCCAGTACTTC.

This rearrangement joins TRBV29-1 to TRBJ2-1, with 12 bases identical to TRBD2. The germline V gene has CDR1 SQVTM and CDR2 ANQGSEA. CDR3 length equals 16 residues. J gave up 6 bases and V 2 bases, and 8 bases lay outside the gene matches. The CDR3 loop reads CSVENPLAGGLNEQFF. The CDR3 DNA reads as TGCAGCGTTGAAAATCCCCTAGCGGGGGGGCTCAATGAGCAGTTCTTC.

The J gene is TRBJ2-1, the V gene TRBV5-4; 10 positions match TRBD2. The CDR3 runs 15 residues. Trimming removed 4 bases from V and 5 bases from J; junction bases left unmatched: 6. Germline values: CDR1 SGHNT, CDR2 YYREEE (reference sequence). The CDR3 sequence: CASSSRTSGNNEQFF. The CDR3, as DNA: TGTGCCAGCAGCAGCCGGACTAGCGGTAACAATGAGCAGTTCTTC.

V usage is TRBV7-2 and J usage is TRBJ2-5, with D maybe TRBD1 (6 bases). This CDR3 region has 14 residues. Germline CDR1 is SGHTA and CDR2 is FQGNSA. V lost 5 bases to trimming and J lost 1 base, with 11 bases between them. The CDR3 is CASSQGHLQETQYF. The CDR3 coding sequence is TGTGCCAGCAGCCAGGGACATCTCCAAGAGACCCAGTACTTC.